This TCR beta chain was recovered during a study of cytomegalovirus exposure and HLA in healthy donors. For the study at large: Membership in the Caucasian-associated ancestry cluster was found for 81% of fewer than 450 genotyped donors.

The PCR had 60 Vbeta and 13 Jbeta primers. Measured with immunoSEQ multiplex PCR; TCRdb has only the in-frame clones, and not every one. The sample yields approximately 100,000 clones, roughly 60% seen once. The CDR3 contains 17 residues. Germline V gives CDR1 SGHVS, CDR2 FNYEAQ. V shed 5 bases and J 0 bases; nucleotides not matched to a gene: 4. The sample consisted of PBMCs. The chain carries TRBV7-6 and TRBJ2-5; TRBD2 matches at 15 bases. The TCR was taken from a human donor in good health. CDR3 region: CASSQGLAGGYQETQYF. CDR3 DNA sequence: TGTGCCAGCAGCCAGGGACTAGCGGGGGGCTACCAAGAGACCCAGTACTTC.